A single T cell receptor beta chain is shown here with its context. This sample was included in a study of T cell responses to AZD1222 COVID-19 vaccine. The method was immunoSEQ multiplex PCR; TCRdb's version includes in-frame clones alone and lacks a portion of them. The data show more than 110,000 clones, around 89% seen once. Specimen: peripheral blood, collected on day 0 of AZD1222 vaccination. The clonotype comes from an adult in good health.

The CDR3 DNA sequence: TGTGCCAGCAGCCGAGGTAACCAGCCCCAGCATTTT. It codes for CASSRGNQPQHF. This chain joins TRBV7-9 and TRBJ1-5; D gene ambiguous. The V and J ends lost 5 bases and 7 bases respectively, with 9 bases between them. CDR3 length equals 12 residues. Looked up from germline, CDR1 is SEHNR and CDR2 is FQNEAQ (reference sequence). The full variable domain, completed using reference TRBV7-9 and TRBJ1-5, is DTGVSQNPRHKITKRGQNVTFRCDPISEHNRLYWYRQTLGQGPEFLTYFQNEAQLEKSRLLSDRFSAERPKGSFSTLEIQRTEQGDSAMYLCASSRGNQPQHFGDGTRLSIL.